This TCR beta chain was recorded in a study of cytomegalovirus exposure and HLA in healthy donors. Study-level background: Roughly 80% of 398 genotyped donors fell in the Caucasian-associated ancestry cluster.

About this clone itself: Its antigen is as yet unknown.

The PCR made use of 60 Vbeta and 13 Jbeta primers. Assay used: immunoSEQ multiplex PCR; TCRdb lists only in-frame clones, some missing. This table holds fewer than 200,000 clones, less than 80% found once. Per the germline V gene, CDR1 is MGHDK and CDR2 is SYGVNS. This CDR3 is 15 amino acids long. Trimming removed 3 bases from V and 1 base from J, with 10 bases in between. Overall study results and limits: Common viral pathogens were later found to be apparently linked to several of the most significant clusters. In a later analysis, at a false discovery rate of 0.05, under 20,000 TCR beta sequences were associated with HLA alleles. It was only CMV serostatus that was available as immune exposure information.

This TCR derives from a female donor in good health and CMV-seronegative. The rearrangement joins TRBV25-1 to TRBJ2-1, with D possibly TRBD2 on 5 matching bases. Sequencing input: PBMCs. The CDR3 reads CASSEERGSYNEQFF. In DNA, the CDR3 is TGTGCCAGCAGTGAGGAACGGGGATCCTACAATGAGCAGTTCTTC.